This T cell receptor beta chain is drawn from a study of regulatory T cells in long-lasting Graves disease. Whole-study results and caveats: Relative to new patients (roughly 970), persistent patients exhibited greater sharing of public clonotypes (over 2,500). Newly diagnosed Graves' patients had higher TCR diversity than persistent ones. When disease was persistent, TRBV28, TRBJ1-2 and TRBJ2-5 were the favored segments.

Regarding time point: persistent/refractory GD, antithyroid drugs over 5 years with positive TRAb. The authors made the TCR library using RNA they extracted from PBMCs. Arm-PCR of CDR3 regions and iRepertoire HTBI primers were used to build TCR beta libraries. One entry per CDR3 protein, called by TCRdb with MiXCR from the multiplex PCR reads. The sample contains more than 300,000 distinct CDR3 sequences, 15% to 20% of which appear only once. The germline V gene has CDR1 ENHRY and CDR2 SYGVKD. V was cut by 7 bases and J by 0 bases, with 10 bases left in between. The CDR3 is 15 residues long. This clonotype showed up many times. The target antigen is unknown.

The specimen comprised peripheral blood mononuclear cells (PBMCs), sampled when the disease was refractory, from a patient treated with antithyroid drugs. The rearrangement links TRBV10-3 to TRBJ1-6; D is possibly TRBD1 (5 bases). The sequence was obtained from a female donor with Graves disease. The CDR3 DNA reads TGTGCCATCAAAGGGGAAGCCTCCTATAATTCACCCCTCCACTTT. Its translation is CAIKGEASYNSPLHF.